This T cell receptor (beta chain) was observed in a study of cytomegalovirus exposure and HLA in healthy donors listed by TCRdb under 2017. Context from the whole study: In an earlier analysis of under 750 of the donors, 276 Gb of sequence data and some 120 million unique TCR beta sequences from about 180 million T cells were reported. Roughly 300 gigabases of sequencing data and 70 million to 100 million unique TCR sequences were included in an early release covering about 700 HLA-typed donors. The genetic ancestry cluster associated with self-reported Caucasian donors included 80% to 90% of the approximately 430 genotyped donors. The study was designed to test whether signatures of past pathogen exposure could be identified by cataloging public T cell receptors. The study used immunosequencing to profile the T cell repertoires of 666 subjects and linked those repertoires to cytomegalovirus serostatus. A separate validation cohort of roughly 130 different subjects was used in addition to the approximately 640-subject first cohort. To predict cytomegalovirus infection status, the study brought together high-throughput TCR immunosequencing, statistical association of individual TCRs with disease status, and machine learning. In a later analysis, previously published TCR beta repertoires from several hundred donors were re-analyzed and high-resolution HLA genotyping was added so that TCR occurrence patterns could be studied. The later analysis used no new phenotypic data to find candidate immune exposures, relying instead on TCR beta sequences and their occurrence across donors. To decide whether each TCR beta V gene segment behaved as functional or pseudogenic, an earlier analysis of approximately 620 of the donors relied on high-throughput TCR beta sequencing. Donor age, sex, ethnicity and CMV serostatus were compiled alongside the repertoire data. Genome-wide SNP genotypes for about 55% of the roughly 670 donors were used in a later genetic analysis, which treated that subset as a discovery cohort. Every repertoire in the discovery cohort had been generated on one and the same sequencing platform. Class I and class II HLA loci were covered by the typing at four-digit resolution. The number of donors typed differed by locus, with 629-630 for A, B, C, DRB1 and DQB1, more than 500 for DQA1, 600 to 610 for DPA1, and around 430 for DPB1. Roughly 5 DR-DQ haplotypes were treated as single units for association and clustering because of strong linkage in the cohort. On average, over 200,000 unique TCR beta nucleotide sequences were sequenced per donor among some 430 genotyped donors of the cohort, with around 19% of those sequences being non-productive.

Results the study describes overall, beyond this receptor: When HLA alleles, especially DR and DQ, strongly co-occurred, attributing TCR associations to individual alleles was difficult. Across donors, most TCR sequences were observed very rarely, whereas some public TCRs were present in many individuals. A later analysis reported that several top co-occurrence clusters appeared linked to parvovirus B19, influenza, CMV and Epstein-Barr virus. A later genetic analysis associated a missense DCLRE1C variant with V-gene and J-gene trimming of TCR beta chains, and an independent cohort replicated the association. A further reported finding was that TCR beta sequences accurately predicted the HLA-A and HLA-B alleles for most subjects in the first cohort. In a later genetic analysis, fewer N-insertions in productive TCRs were reported among donors in an Asian-associated ancestry cluster than the roughly 670-donor mean. In vitro tests confirmed that a few of the cytomegalovirus-associated TCR beta chains recognize cytomegalovirus antigens. According to the authors, the approach could potentially be generalized to other disease states and immunological phenotypes. Broadly in line with IMGT annotations, most TCR beta V segments showed up in productive rearrangements about 87% or about 30% of the time in an earlier analysis of approximately 600 of the donors. A total of about 150 TCR beta chains were listed by the study as associated with cytomegalovirus. The sequencing pipeline was judged likely to have produced a cluster of highly shared sequence variants as a technical artifact. Immune exposure information for the cohort was limited to CMV serostatus. Only TCR beta chains were sequenced in this cohort, and the absence of alpha or paired-chain data limited detectable features. Specific HLA alleles were associated with roughly 16,000 TCR beta sequences at a false discovery rate of 0.05 in a later analysis. Correlated functional status among segregating V segments might reflect linkage disequilibrium, but an unknown experimental factor could not be ruled out. Some IMGT-functional V segments, including TRBV6-2 and TRBV6-3, could not be distinguished by the 87-base-pair reads and were therefore excluded. In a later analysis, most CMV-associated TCR beta chains were found to appear HLA-restricted, with HLA associations seemingly driven largely by CMV exposure. A later analysis found that TCR association rates varied across HLA loci, with DRB1 alleles showing the most associated TCRs and HLA-C alleles the fewest. Because counts were too low, some 16 rarely observed V segments, including chromosome 9 orphons, were excluded from the earlier analysis of roughly 580 of the donors. Because some donors lacked HLA typing at each locus, the association tests relied only on the typed subset. Cytomegalovirus status was reported to be diagnosed by the classifier with high specificity and sensitivity in both the original and validation cohorts. The presence/absence analyses assumed that sequencing depth was roughly uniform across donors, and that assumption may not be true. A later analysis found that HLA-associated TCR beta chains were more clonally expanded and had lower generation probabilities than equally common non-associated chains.

Receptor amplification or capture employed the immunoSEQ multiplex PCR assay. The multiplex PCR relied on a mix of 60 forward primers for TCR Vbeta segments and 13 reverse primers for TCR Jbeta segments. A multiplex PCR assay on genomic DNA amplified the CDR3 region of rearranged TCR beta genes. The amplified TCR beta libraries were sequenced on the Illumina HiSeq System as 87-base-pair reads. The paper's data handling went like this. In a later analysis, some 80 million unique TCR beta chains were counted across the 650 to 700 repertoires, and around 10 million of these chains were shared by at least two donors. Raw reads were error-corrected and collapsed into unique sequences with a nearest-neighbor algorithm that merged closely related sequences to remove PCR and sequencing errors. Alignment of CDR3 sequences to IMGT reference sequences was used to assign V, D and J gene segments. For a sequence to be retained, at least a six-nucleotide match to both a V gene segment and a J gene segment was required. Rearrangements were called productive when the CDR3 lacked stop codons and stayed in frame with V and J; all others were non-productive. CDR3 was defined by IMGT convention, running from the second conserved V-encoded cysteine to the conserved J-encoded phenylalanine. The earlier analysis of some 600 of the donors excluded sequences that lacked an unambiguous match to a single V gene segment. In an earlier analysis of 587 of the donors, a V segment was called functional when productive rearrangements were above 56.7%, and segregating when the standard deviation between donors exceeded 5%. A statistical classification framework was built for diagnosing cytomegalovirus status from the catalog of TCR beta chain sequences. In a later analysis, V and J genes were assigned by comparing TCR nucleotide sequences against IMGT/GENE-DB human TR gene sequences. Using the TCRdist pipeline, a later analysis assigned CDR3 sequences along with most-parsimonious VDJ recombination scenarios. In a later analysis, each TCR beta chain was defined by its CDR3 amino acid sequence together with its V-gene family, and reads lacking a unique V-gene family were excluded. As a way to deal with suspected cross-contamination and a sequencing artifact, a later analysis dropped 640 or so nucleotide sequences that were highly shared and had low generation probability. In a later analysis, a clonal expansion index was calculated for each public chain from normalized within-repertoire ranks of inferred template counts. In a later analysis, generation probabilities were computed using a VDJ recombination model fitted to out-of-frame rearrangements, and the results were checked against IGoR. Hypergeometric tests were used in a later analysis to score TCR-TCR, TCR-HLA and TCR-CMV co-occurrence, with a repertoire-size bias correction applied to the TCR pairs. A later analysis estimated false discovery rates by permuting HLA or CMV assignments 20 times. In a later analysis, co-occurring TCRs were grouped using DBSCAN, and TCRdist sequence similarity was added for clustering within HLA-allele-positive subsets. Repertoires with fewer than 30,000 or more than 120,000 public chains, plus five repertoires with anomalous nucleotide sharing, were excluded from co-occurrence clustering. As stored in TCRdb, this immuneACCESS dataset retains in-frame rearrangements with V and J assigned. A fraction of the clones does not appear; measured against another copy, unresolved V genes explain less than half of the discrepancy, and the remainder lacks a known reason. The V and J calls and clone size come from that table; D and trimming were worked out from the DNA. The sample has roughly 70,000 clones on record, roughly 79% of them singletons. The top ten constitute around 6% of the sample.

From its cysteine to its phenylalanine, the CDR3 spans 15 amino acids. The only DNA kept is the CDR3, 45 bases in frame from the first base. The trim is 2 bases for V and 11 bases for J, with a gap of 16 bases between the germline ends. The cohort consisted of some 670 healthy bone marrow donors. Cohort members were all nominally healthy when sampled, although unrecorded immune exposures were likely present. The donor was CMV seronegative and belonged to the group of 352 seronegative cohort members. Each donor provided a peripheral blood sample, and peripheral blood mononuclear cells were used for TCR beta sequencing. The Qiagen DNeasy Blood Extraction Kit was used to extract genomic DNA from the blood cell samples. This clone occurred a few times. This receptor's antigen is unknown. The input lacks base qualities; no much larger clone sits a single base away.

This chain is built from TRBV23-1 and TRBJ1-6; the D gene is possibly TRBD1, with 5 bases matching. TRBV23-1 is reported as an ORF; its role is uncertain. This TCR derives from a man aged 45 to 65 in good health and CMV-seronegative. What was sequenced was PBMCs. This receptor has the CDR3 CASSQRFRVEAPLHF. The DNA sequence is TGCGCCAGCAGTCAAAGGTTCAGGGTAGAGGCACCCCTCCACTTT.